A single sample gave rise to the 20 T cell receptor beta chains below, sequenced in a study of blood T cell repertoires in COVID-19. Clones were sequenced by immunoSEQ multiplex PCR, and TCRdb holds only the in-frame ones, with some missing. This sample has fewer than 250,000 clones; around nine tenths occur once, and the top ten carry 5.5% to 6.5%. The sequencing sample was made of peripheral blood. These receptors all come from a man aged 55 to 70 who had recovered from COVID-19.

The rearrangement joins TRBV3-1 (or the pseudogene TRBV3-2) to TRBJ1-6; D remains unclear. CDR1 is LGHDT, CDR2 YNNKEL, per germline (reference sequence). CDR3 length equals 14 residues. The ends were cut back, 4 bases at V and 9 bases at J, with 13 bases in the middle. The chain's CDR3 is CASSPRGGSSPLHF. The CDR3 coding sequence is TGTGCCAGCAGCCCCCGGGGAGGGAGTTCACCCCTCCACTTT.

CDR3 nucleotides: TGTGCCAGTAGCAAATCCACAACGCTGGACAGGGGTATCGCGACCGGGGAGCTGTTTTTT. Its translation is CASSKSTTLDRGIATGELFF. This chain links TRBV19 with TRBJ2-2, with 9 bases aligning to TRBD1. The trim removed 6 bases at V and 5 bases at J, leaving 22 bases unmatched. Germline V CDR1 and CDR2: LNHDA, SQIVND (reference sequence). This CDR3 is built from 20 residues.

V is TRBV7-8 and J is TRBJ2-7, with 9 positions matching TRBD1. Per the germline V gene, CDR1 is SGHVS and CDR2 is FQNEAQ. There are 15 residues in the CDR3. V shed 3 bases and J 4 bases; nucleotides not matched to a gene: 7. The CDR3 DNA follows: TGTGCCAGCAGCTTTGTCGGGACAGGGAGGTACGAGCAGTACTTC. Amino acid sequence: CASSFVGTGRYEQYF. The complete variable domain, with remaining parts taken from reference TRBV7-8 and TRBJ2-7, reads GAGVSQSPRYKVAKRGQDVALRCDPISGHVSLFWYQQALGQGPEFLTYFQNEAQLDKSGLPSDRFFAERPEGSVSTLKIQRTQQEDSAVYLCASSFVGTGRYEQYFGPGTRLTVT.

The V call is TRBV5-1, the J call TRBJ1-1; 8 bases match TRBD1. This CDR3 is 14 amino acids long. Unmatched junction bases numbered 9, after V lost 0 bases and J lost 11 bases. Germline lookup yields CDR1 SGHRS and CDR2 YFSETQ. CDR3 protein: CASSLGGTGTSAFF. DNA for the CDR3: TGCGCCAGCAGCTTGGGGGGGACAGGCACCTCGGCTTTCTTT.

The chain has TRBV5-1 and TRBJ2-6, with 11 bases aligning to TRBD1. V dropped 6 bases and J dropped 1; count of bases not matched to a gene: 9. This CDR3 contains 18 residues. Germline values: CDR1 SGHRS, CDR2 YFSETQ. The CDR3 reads CASTQTGTGGSGANVLTF. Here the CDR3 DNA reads TGCGCCAGCACACAAACCGGGACAGGGGGTTCTGGGGCCAACGTCCTGACTTTC.

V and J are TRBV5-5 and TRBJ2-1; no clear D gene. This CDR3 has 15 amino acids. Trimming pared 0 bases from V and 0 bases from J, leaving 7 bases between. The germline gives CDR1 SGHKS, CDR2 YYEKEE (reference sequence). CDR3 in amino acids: CASSLGSSSYNEQFF. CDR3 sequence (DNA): TGTGCCAGCAGCTTGGGATCGAGCTCCTACAATGAGCAGTTCTTC.

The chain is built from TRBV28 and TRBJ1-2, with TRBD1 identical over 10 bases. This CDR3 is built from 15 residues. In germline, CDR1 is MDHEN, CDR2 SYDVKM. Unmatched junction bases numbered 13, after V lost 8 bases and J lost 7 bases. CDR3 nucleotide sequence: TGTGCCAGCGGGGGACCGGGACAGGGGAGGAGTGGCTACACCTTC. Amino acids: CASGGPGQGRSGYTF.

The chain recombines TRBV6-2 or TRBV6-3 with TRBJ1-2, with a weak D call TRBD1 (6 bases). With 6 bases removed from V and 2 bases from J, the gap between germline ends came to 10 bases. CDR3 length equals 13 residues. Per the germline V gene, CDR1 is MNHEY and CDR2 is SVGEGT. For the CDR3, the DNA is TGTGCCAGCAGCCCTACAGGGAACTATGGCTACACCTTC. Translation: CASSPTGNYGYTF.

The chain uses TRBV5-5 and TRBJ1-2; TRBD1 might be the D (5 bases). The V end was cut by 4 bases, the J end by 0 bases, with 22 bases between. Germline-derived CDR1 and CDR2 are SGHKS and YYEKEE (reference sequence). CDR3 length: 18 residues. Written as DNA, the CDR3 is TGTGCCAGCAGCCTTCAGGGTTCCGCTTCCCAAGCTAACTATGGCTACACCTTC. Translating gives CASSLQGSASQANYGYTF.

DNA of the CDR3: TGTGCCAGCAGTTATGGGGCGTACACTGAAGCTTTCTTT. Its translation: CASSYGAYTEAFF. The rearrangement joins TRBV6-2 or TRBV6-3 to TRBJ1-1; possible D gene TRBD1, 5 bases. CDR3 length equals 13 residues. Germline loops: CDR1 MNHEY, CDR2 SVGEGT. The ends were cut back, 3 bases at V and 3 bases at J, with 8 bases in the middle.

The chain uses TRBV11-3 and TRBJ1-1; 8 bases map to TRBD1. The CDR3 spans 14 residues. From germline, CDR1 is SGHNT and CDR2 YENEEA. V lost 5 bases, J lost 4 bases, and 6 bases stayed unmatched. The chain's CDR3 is CASSRGTGVTEAFF. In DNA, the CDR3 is TGTGCCAGCAGCCGCGGGACAGGAGTCACTGAAGCTTTCTTT.

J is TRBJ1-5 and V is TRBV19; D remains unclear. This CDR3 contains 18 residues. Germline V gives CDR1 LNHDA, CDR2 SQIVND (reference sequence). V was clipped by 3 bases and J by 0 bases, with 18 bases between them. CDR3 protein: CASSIRPGPRFSNQPQHF. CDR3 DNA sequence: TGTGCCAGTAGTATTCGTCCAGGCCCCCGGTTTAGCAATCAGCCCCAGCATTTT.

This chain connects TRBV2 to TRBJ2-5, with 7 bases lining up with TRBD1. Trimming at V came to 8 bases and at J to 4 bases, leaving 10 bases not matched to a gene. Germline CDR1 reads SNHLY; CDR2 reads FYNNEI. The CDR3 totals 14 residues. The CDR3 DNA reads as TGTGCCAGCGCGAGACAGGGAGAAGGAGAGACCCAGTACTTC. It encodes CASARQGEGETQYF.

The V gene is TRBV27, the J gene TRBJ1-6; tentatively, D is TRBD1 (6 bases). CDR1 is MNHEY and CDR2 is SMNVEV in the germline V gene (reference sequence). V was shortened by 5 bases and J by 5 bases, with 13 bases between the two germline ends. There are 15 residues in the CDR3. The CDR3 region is CASSLLGQNNSPLHF. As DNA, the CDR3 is TGTGCCAGCAGTCTCCTCGGACAGAATAATTCACCCCTCCACTTT.

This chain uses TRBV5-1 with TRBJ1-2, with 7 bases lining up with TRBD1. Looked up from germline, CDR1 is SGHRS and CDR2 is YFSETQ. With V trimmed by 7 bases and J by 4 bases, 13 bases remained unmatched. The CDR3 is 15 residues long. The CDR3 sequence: CASRSDRSVVYGYTF. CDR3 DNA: TGCGCCAGCCGCTCGGACAGGTCGGTCGTCTATGGCTACACCTTC.

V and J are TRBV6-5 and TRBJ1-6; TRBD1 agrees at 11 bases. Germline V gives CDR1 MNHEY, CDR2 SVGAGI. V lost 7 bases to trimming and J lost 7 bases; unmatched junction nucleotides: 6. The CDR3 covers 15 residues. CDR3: CASTRTGGKNSPLHF. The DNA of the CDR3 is TGTGCCAGCACTCGGACAGGGGGCAAAAATTCACCCCTCCACTTT.

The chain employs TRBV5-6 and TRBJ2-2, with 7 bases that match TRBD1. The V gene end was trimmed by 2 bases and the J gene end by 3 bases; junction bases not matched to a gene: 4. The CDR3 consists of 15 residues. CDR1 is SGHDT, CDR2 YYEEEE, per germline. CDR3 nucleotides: TGTGCCAGCAGCTTAGGGACAGCTTACACCGGGGAGCTGTTTTTT. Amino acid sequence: CASSLGTAYTGELFF. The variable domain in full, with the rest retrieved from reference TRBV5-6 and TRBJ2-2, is DAGVTQSPTHLIKTRGQQVTLRCSPKSGHDTVSWYQQALGQGPQFIFQYYEEEERQRGNFPDRFSGHQFPNYSSELNVNALLLGDSALYLCASSLGTAYTGELFFGEGSRLTVL.

Here the CDR3 reads CAWSLGRAETQYF. As DNA, the CDR3 is TGTGCCTGGAGTTTGGGCCGCGCGGAGACCCAGTACTTC. The V gene is TRBV30, the J gene TRBJ2-5; D is unclear. Germline CDR1 GTSNPN, CDR2 SVGIG (reference sequence). The CDR3 sequence is 13 residues long. Trimming stripped 2 bases from V and 5 bases from J, with 12 bases between.

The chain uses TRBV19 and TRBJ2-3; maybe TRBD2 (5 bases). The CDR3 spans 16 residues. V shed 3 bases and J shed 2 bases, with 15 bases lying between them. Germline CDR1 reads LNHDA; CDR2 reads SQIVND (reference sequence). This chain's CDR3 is CASSMLVGVPTDTQYF. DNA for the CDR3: TGTGCCAGTAGTATGCTTGTGGGAGTACCCACAGATACGCAGTATTTT.

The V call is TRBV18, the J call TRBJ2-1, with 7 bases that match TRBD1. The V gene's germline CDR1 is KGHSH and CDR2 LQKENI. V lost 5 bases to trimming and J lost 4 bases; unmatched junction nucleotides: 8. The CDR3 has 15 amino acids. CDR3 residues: CASSTGTASYNEQFF. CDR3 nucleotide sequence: TGTGCCAGCTCAACCGGGACAGCCTCTTACAATGAGCAGTTCTTC.